Listed here are 10 T cell receptor beta chains from one sample, sequenced in a study of shared clonotypes between healthy human individuals. Method: immunoSEQ multiplex PCR; TCRdb's copy keeps in-frame clones and lacks some. Among about 2.4 million clones listed, more than 80% were seen once. The source material was naive CD4+ T cells sorted from blood. Subset here: CD45RA+ positively selected. The receptors originated from a man younger than 30 in good health.

V usage is TRBV5-1 and J usage is TRBJ1-1, with D possibly TRBD1 on 6 matching bases. CDR1 is SGHRS, CDR2 YFSETQ, per germline. There are 15 residues in the CDR3. The V gene lost 0 bases and the J gene lost 3 bases, with 12 bases spanning the gap. In DNA form, the CDR3 reads TGCGCCAGCAGCTTGGCAGTCCCAGGGGACACTGAAGCTTTCTTT. As protein: CASSLAVPGDTEAFF. Using reference TRBV5-1 and TRBJ1-1 for the parts outside the CDR3, the full variable domain is KAGVTQTPRYLIKTRGQQVTLSCSPISGHRSVSWYQQTPGQGLQFLFEYFSETQRNKGNFPGRFSGRQFSNSRSEMNVSTLELGDSALYLCASSLAVPGDTEAFFGQGTRLTVV.

The chain employs TRBV9 and TRBJ2-1; TRBD2 aligns across 7 bases. In germline, CDR1 is SGDLS, CDR2 YYNGEE. Trimming removed 1 base from V and 3 bases from J; junction bases left unmatched: 7. The CDR3 extends over 16 amino acids. The CDR3 sequence: CASSVRGEVFYNEQFF. For the CDR3, the DNA is TGTGCCAGCAGCGTACGGGGGGAGGTTTTCTACAATGAGCAGTTCTTC.

This chain connects TRBV30 to TRBJ2-7; possible D gene TRBD1, 5 bases. CDR1 and CDR2 (germline): GTSNPN, SVGIG (reference sequence). V lost 3 bases and J 5 bases, leaving 23 bases between the germline ends. The CDR3 consists of 16 residues. Here the CDR3 reads CAWRPLLGRWVHEQYF. The CDR3 DNA is TGTGCCTGGAGACCCCTACTGGGGCGCTGGGTTCACGAGCAGTACTTC.

The chain combines TRBV19 with TRBJ2-2, with TRBD1 matching 9 bases. The CDR3 is made up of 14 amino acids. The V gene end was trimmed by 6 bases and the J gene end by 9 bases; junction bases not matched to a gene: 8. The V gene's germline CDR1 is LNHDA and CDR2 SQIVND (reference sequence). The DNA of the CDR3 is TGTGCCAGTAGGAAGGACAGGGGTGCGCGGGAGCTGTTTTTT. It codes for CASRKDRGARELFF.

The chain uses TRBV7-9 and TRBJ2-5; 11 nucleotides line up with TRBD2. V was pared by 2 bases and J by 5 bases, with 7 bases of the junction left unmatched. Germline V gene sequence: CDR1 SEHNR, CDR2 FQNEAQ (reference sequence). The CDR3 spans 16 residues. The CDR3 reads CASSLSAASGGETQYF. CDR3 coding DNA: TGTGCCAGCAGCTTAAGTGCGGCTAGCGGGGGGGAGACCCAGTACTTC.

V is TRBV5-1 and J is TRBJ2-2; TRBD2 agrees at 9 bases. V lost 2 bases and J lost 6; bases outside the gene matches: 5. The CDR3 sequence is 15 residues long. Germline V lookup: CDR1 SGHRS, CDR2 YFSETQ. This chain's CDR3 is CASSFSGTSPGELFF. The CDR3, as DNA: TGCGCCAGCAGCTTTTCCGGGACTAGCCCCGGGGAGCTGTTTTTT.

The V gene is TRBV27, the J gene TRBJ1-4; no clear D. The CDR3 length is 16 residues. Trimming shortened V by 3 bases and J by 7 bases, and 18 bases separated the two germline ends. From germline, CDR1 is MNHEY and CDR2 SMNVEV (reference sequence). The CDR3 region is CASSFSKSGLPEKLFF. CDR3 in DNA: TGTGCCAGCAGTTTCTCCAAATCTGGGCTCCCTGAAAAACTGTTTTTT.

This clone was picked up one time. The gene calls are TRBV10-3 and TRBJ2-7, with 10 bases lining up with TRBD1. This CDR3 contains 19 residues. Trimming removed 0 bases from V and 5 bases from J; junction bases left unmatched: 16. Germline-derived CDR1 and CDR2 are ENHRY and SYGVKD. In DNA, the CDR3 is TGTGCCATCAGTGAGTCCCCGGGACAGGGGCTCTCCAACCTAGACGAGCAGTACTTC. Translation: CAISESPGQGLSNLDEQYF.

This clone showed up just once. The rearrangement uses TRBV19 and TRBJ1-5, with TRBD1 matching 7 bases. The V gene end was trimmed by 10 bases and the J gene end by 4 bases; junction bases not matched to a gene: 7. Germline CDR1 reads LNHDA; CDR2 reads SQIVND (reference sequence). The CDR3 covers 13 residues. This CDR3 is CATWGQFNQPQHF. The CDR3 DNA sequence: TGTGCCACGTGGGGACAGTTTAATCAGCCCCAGCATTTT.

The gene calls are TRBV19 and TRBJ1-1; no clear D. Germline assignment: CDR1 LNHDA and CDR2 SQIVND (reference sequence). V lost 1 base and J 0 bases, leaving 12 bases between the germline ends. There are 16 residues in the CDR3. The DNA of the CDR3 is TGTGCCAGTAGTATAGTAGCGATAGGGCTGAACACTGAAGCTTTCTTT. This encodes CASSIVAIGLNTEAFF.